These T cell receptor beta chains were read from a single sample in a study of PD-1 blockade in mismatch repair-deficient tumors. Some clones are missing from TCRdb's copy, which holds only in-frame ones; the method was immunoSEQ multiplex PCR. The table records roughly 120,000 clones, about nine tenths of them present only once. The material sequenced was peripheral blood, taken approximately 70 weeks after starting pembrolizumab. All receptors derive from an adult with mismatch repair-deficient cancer. The CDR3 runs from the conserved cysteine through the conserved F or W. D genes are given only for firm matches. Where a row states a size, it is once, few, many or the class of an expanded clone; other rows omit it.

v_gene: TRBV11-1
d_gene: NA
j_gene: TRBJ1-5
abundance: NA
CDR3aa: CASSPTDGIDQPQHF
CDR3nt: TGTGCCAGCAGCCCAACGGATGGAATCGATCAGCCCCAGCATTTT

v_gene: TRBV10-3
d_gene: NA
j_gene: TRBJ1-5
abundance: NA
CDR3aa: CAISDENRNSNQPQHF
CDR3nt: TGTGCCATCAGTGACGAGAACCGGAATAGCAATCAGCCCCAGCATTTT

v_gene: TRBV5-6
d_gene: NA
j_gene: TRBJ2-1
abundance: NA
CDR3aa: CASSLRNNEQFF
CDR3nt: TGTGCCAGCAGCTTGAGGAACAATGAGCAGTTCTTC

v_gene: TRBV9
d_gene: TRBD2
j_gene: TRBJ2-1
abundance: NA
CDR3aa: CASSVGASGRNEQFF
CDR3nt: TGTGCCAGCAGCGTTGGGGCTAGCGGGCGTAATGAGCAGTTCTTC

v_gene: TRBV7-3
d_gene: NA
j_gene: TRBJ2-3
abundance: NA
CDR3aa: CASSLTPSDTQYF
CDR3nt: TGTGCCAGCAGCTTAACCCCGTCAGATACGCAGTATTTT

v_gene: TRBV29-1
d_gene: NA
j_gene: TRBJ2-3
abundance: NA
CDR3aa: CSVPGTSADTQYF
CDR3nt: TGCAGCGTTCCGGGGACGTCAGCAGATACGCAGTATTTT

v_gene: TRBV7-8
d_gene: TRBD1
j_gene: TRBJ2-2
abundance: NA
CDR3aa: CASSHYVLGQGFTGELFF
CDR3nt: TGTGCCAGCAGCCATTATGTATTAGGACAGGGGTTCACCGGGGAGCTGTTTTTT

v_gene: TRBV19
d_gene: TRBD2
j_gene: TRBJ2-2
abundance: NA
CDR3aa: CASSTSSGRTAGELFF
CDR3nt: TGTGCCAGTAGTACCTCTAGCGGGAGAACGGCCGGGGAGCTGTTTTTT

v_gene: TRBV27
d_gene: TRBD2
j_gene: TRBJ2-1
abundance: NA
CDR3aa: CASSRSGRAVDEQFF
CDR3nt: TGTGCCAGCAGCCGTAGCGGGAGGGCGGTTGATGAGCAGTTCTTC

v_gene: TRBV12-2
d_gene: NA
j_gene: TRBJ2-7
abundance: few
CDR3aa: CASRLSHEQYF
CDR3nt: TGTGCAAGTCGCTTATCCCACGAGCAGTACTTC

v_gene: TRBV29-1
d_gene: TRBD2
j_gene: TRBJ2-1
abundance: NA
CDR3aa: CSVPWGLAESSYNEQFF
CDR3nt: TGCAGCGTACCTTGGGGACTAGCGGAAAGCTCCTACAATGAGCAGTTCTTC

v_gene: TRBV7-9
d_gene: NA
j_gene: TRBJ2-4
abundance: once
CDR3aa: CASSLDGLAKNIQYF
CDR3nt: TGTGCCAGCAGCTTAGACGGACTAGCCAAAAACATTCAGTACTTC

v_gene: TRBV11-2
d_gene: TRBD2
j_gene: TRBJ2-7
abundance: NA
CDR3aa: CASSQTSGNVYEQYF
CDR3nt: TGTGCCAGCAGCCAGACTAGCGGGAATGTGTACGAGCAGTACTTC

v_gene: TRBV13
d_gene: TRBD1
j_gene: TRBJ2-7
abundance: few
CDR3aa: CASSLRTGPTYEQYF
CDR3nt: TGTGCCAGCAGCTTACGGACAGGGCCCACCTACGAGCAGTACTTC

v_gene: TRBV7-7
d_gene: NA
j_gene: TRBJ2-5
abundance: once
CDR3aa: CASSLKIDMLETQYF
CDR3nt: TGTGCTAGCAGCTTAAAGATCGATATGTTAGAGACCCAGTACTTC

v_gene: TRBV4-1
d_gene: NA
j_gene: TRBJ1-5
abundance: NA
CDR3aa: CASSGGGFNQPQHF
CDR3nt: TGCGCCAGCAGCGGGGGGGGTTTCAATCAGCCCCAGCATTTT

v_gene: TRBV15
d_gene: NA
j_gene: TRBJ2-3
abundance: NA
CDR3aa: CATSRDLAASTDTQYF
CDR3nt: TGTGCCACCAGCAGAGATTTGGCGGCTAGCACAGATACGCAGTATTTT

v_gene: TRBV5-1
d_gene: NA
j_gene: TRBJ1-1
abundance: NA
CDR3aa: CASSLGRAAEAFF
CDR3nt: TGCGCCAGCAGCTTGGGCAGGGCCGCTGAAGCTTTCTTT

v_gene: TRBV27
d_gene: TRBD1
j_gene: TRBJ1-1
abundance: once
CDR3aa: CASSSYRGAEAFF
CDR3nt: TGTGCCAGCAGTTCCTACAGGGGAGCCGAAGCTTTCTTT

v_gene: TRBV27
d_gene: NA
j_gene: TRBJ1-5
abundance: NA
CDR3aa: CASSLGLDQPQHF
CDR3nt: TGTGCCAGCAGTTTAGGCCTTGATCAGCCCCAGCATTTT

v_gene: TRBV13
d_gene: NA
j_gene: TRBJ1-1
abundance: NA
CDR3aa: CASSLRGYTEAFF
CDR3nt: TGTGCCAGCAGCCTCAGGGGTTATACTGAAGCTTTCTTT

v_gene: TRBV19
d_gene: TRBD1
j_gene: TRBJ2-2
abundance: NA
CDR3aa: CASNKDRGHTGELFF
CDR3nt: TGTGCCAGTAATAAGGACAGGGGGCACACCGGGGAGCTGTTTTTT

v_gene: TRBV11-2
d_gene: NA
j_gene: TRBJ2-7
abundance: NA
CDR3aa: CASSPGVSAEQYF
CDR3nt: TGTGCCAGCAGCCCAGGGGTCTCTGCGGAGCAGTACTTC

v_gene: TRBV7-3
d_gene: NA
j_gene: TRBJ2-2
abundance: NA
CDR3aa: CASSKGGHRELFF
CDR3nt: TGTGCCAGCAGCAAAGGCGGTCATAGGGAGCTGTTTTTT

v_gene: TRBV6-4
d_gene: NA
j_gene: TRBJ1-5
abundance: NA
CDR3aa: CASSYTGSQPQHF
CDR3nt: TGTGCCAGCAGTTACACAGGGTCTCAGCCCCAGCATTTT

v_gene: TRBV30
d_gene: NA
j_gene: TRBJ2-7
abundance: NA
CDR3aa: CAWSYGYEQYF
CDR3nt: TGTGCCTGGAGTTACGGGTACGAGCAGTACTTC

v_gene: TRBV5-1
d_gene: NA
j_gene: TRBJ1-2
abundance: NA
CDR3aa: CASSFVQINYGYTF
CDR3nt: TGCGCCAGCAGCTTCGTTCAAATTAACTATGGCTACACCTTC

v_gene: TRBV19
d_gene: NA
j_gene: TRBJ1-2
abundance: NA
CDR3aa: CASSNRQISGYGYTF
CDR3nt: TGTGCCAGTAGTAACCGACAGATAAGTGGCTATGGCTACACCTTC

v_gene: TRBV4-3
d_gene: NA
j_gene: TRBJ2-7
abundance: NA
CDR3aa: CASSQDLSRPYYEQYF
CDR3nt: TGCGCCAGCAGCCAAGATTTAAGCAGACCCTACTACGAGCAGTACTTC

v_gene: TRBV27
d_gene: TRBD1
j_gene: TRBJ1-5
abundance: NA
CDR3aa: CASSHTGVKPQHF
CDR3nt: TGTGCCAGCAGCCACACAGGGGTCAAGCCCCAGCATTTT

v_gene: TRBV14
d_gene: TRBD2
j_gene: TRBJ2-1
abundance: NA
CDR3aa: CASSIQTSGRASEQFF
CDR3nt: TGTGCCAGCAGCATCCAGACTAGCGGGAGGGCGTCTGAGCAGTTCTTC

v_gene: TRBV13
d_gene: NA
j_gene: TRBJ2-7
abundance: NA
CDR3aa: CASSFGVGEQYF
CDR3nt: TGTGCCAGCAGCTTTGGGGTGGGCGAGCAGTACTTC

v_gene: TRBV11-3
d_gene: NA
j_gene: TRBJ1-1
abundance: NA
CDR3aa: CASSPLVWNTEAFF
CDR3nt: TGTGCCAGCAGCCCGCTAGTTTGGAACACTGAAGCTTTCTTT

v_gene: TRBV11-3
d_gene: TRBD2
j_gene: TRBJ2-2
abundance: NA
CDR3aa: CASSFGTINTGELFF
CDR3nt: TGTGCCAGCAGCTTCGGGACTATTAACACCGGGGAGCTGTTTTTT

v_gene: TRBV28
d_gene: NA
j_gene: TRBJ2-5
abundance: once
CDR3aa: CASSLDLINLQETQYF
CDR3nt: TGTGCCAGCAGTCTGGACCTGATTAACTTACAAGAGACCCAGTACTTC

v_gene: TRBV12-5
d_gene: NA
j_gene: TRBJ1-2
abundance: few
CDR3aa: CASGLVRGSGYTF
CDR3nt: TGTGCTAGTGGTTTGGTACGGGGAAGTGGCTACACCTTC

v_gene: TRBV27
d_gene: NA
j_gene: TRBJ2-2
abundance: NA
CDR3aa: CASGPGPLSSPTGELFF
CDR3nt: TGTGCCAGTGGCCCGGGGCCACTGTCTTCCCCCACCGGGGAGCTGTTTTTT

v_gene: TRBV27
d_gene: TRBD1
j_gene: TRBJ2-7
abundance: NA
CDR3aa: CASSRGLAYEQYF
CDR3nt: TGTGCCAGCAGCAGGGGGCTGGCCTACGAGCAGTACTTC

v_gene: TRBV7-9
d_gene: TRBD2
j_gene: TRBJ2-1
abundance: NA
CDR3aa: CASSLGTSGSHEQFF
CDR3nt: TGTGCCAGCAGCTTAGGGACTAGCGGGTCGCATGAGCAGTTCTTC

v_gene: TRBV11-2
d_gene: NA
j_gene: TRBJ2-7
abundance: NA
CDR3aa: CASSATALVLHEQYF
CDR3nt: TGTGCCAGCAGCGCCACCGCACTAGTGCTCCACGAGCAGTACTTC

v_gene: TRBV27
d_gene: NA
j_gene: TRBJ2-7
abundance: NA
CDR3aa: CASSLSYEQYF
CDR3nt: TGTGCCAGCAGTCTATCCTACGAGCAGTACTTC

v_gene: TRBV13
d_gene: NA
j_gene: TRBJ1-1
abundance: NA
CDR3aa: CASSSSFGVTEAFF
CDR3nt: TGTGCCAGCAGCTCCAGTTTCGGCGTAACTGAAGCTTTCTTT

v_gene: TRBV9
d_gene: NA
j_gene: TRBJ2-2
abundance: NA
CDR3aa: CASSVEGVRRANTGELFF
CDR3nt: TGTGCCAGCAGCGTAGAGGGGGTGCGGAGGGCGAACACCGGGGAGCTGTTTTTT

v_gene: TRBV4-1
d_gene: NA
j_gene: TRBJ2-7
abundance: few
CDR3aa: CASSLPDRSPQYF
CDR3nt: TGCGCCAGCAGCCTCCCGGACAGATCCCCGCAGTACTTC

v_gene: TRBV7-9
d_gene: NA
j_gene: TRBJ2-2
abundance: NA
CDR3aa: CASRPQGNTGELFF
CDR3nt: TGTGCCAGCCGACCACAGGGGAACACCGGGGAGCTGTTTTTT